The present T cell receptor (beta chain) was sequenced within a study of vaccination and CD4 T cells after COVID-19. Study-level background: Each of the control cultures got a CEFX pool, an HIV-1 Nef pool, or no peptide.

Cultured CD4+ T cells had their DNA profiled by the Oncomine TCR Beta short-read assay. Genomic DNA extraction was carried out from cultured CD4+ T cells. MiXCR was run by TCRdb on the PCR reads, yielding one entry per CDR3 protein. This table holds fewer than 20,000 distinct CDR3 sequences, 40% to 50% found once. On this clonotype itself: Its specificity is unknown.

Germline V gives CDR1 SGHTA, CDR2 FQGNSA. The CDR3 totals 13 residues. The V and J ends lost 3 bases and 4 bases respectively, with 8 bases between them. The time point here: late sampling 161 to 241 days after vaccination in a few convalescent patients. Described treatment: 10-day PBMC culture with coronavirus spike peptide pools or control peptides (ViraFEST assay). The sequence derives from a human donor who had recovered from COVID-19. The specimen was CD4+ T cells from blood, cultured in vitro, collected about 7 months after SARS-CoV-2 vaccination. This chain uses TRBV7-2 with TRBJ2-3, with D tentatively TRBD1 or TRBD2 (6 bases each). CDR3 amino acids: CASSFGGPDTQYF. In DNA, the CDR3 is TGTGCCAGCAGCTTTGGGGGGCCAGATACGCAGTATTTT.